These 26 T cell receptor beta chains came from one sample sequenced in a study of radiation and T cells in renal cell carcinoma. Only in-frame clones appear in the TCRdb table, and some are missing; sequencing was by immunoSEQ multiplex PCR. The table shows 130,000 to 150,000 clones, with about 87% occurring only once. Time point of the sample: baseline pretreatment blood. The treatment: 15 Gy SBRT to primary tumor, nephrectomy 4 weeks later. Material: blood, obtained from a patient whose treatment included radiotherapy and nephrectomy. The receptors were sampled from a woman aged 70-85 years with renal cell carcinoma.

This chain joins TRBV15 and TRBJ2-5; D may correspond to TRBD1 or TRBD2 (7 bases each). Per germline, CDR1 LNHNV and CDR2 YYDKDF (reference sequence). This CDR3 is built from 13 residues. The V end was cut by 5 bases, the J end by 3 bases, with 10 bases between. CDR3 region: CATSQGGEETQYF. CDR3 bases: TGTGCCACCAGCCAGGGGGGGGAAGAGACCCAGTACTTC.

J is TRBJ1-6 and V is TRBV6-1; possibly TRBD1 for D (5 bases). Germline V lookup: CDR1 MNHNS, CDR2 SASEGT. The CDR3 extends over 16 amino acids. V shed 0 bases and J shed 3 bases, with 9 bases lying between them. CDR3 loop: CASSEAGGFYNSPLHF. For the CDR3, the DNA is TGTGCCAGCAGTGAAGCTGGGGGTTTCTATAATTCACCCCTCCACTTT.

The chain recombines TRBV5-4 with TRBJ2-1, with D perhaps matching TRBD2 (5 bases). Per the germline V gene, CDR1 is SGHNT and CDR2 is YYREEE (reference sequence). V was shortened by 0 bases and J by 0 bases, with 7 bases between the two germline ends. The CDR3 length is 15 residues. CDR3: CASSLERISYNEQFF. The CDR3 bases are TGTGCCAGCAGCTTGGAGCGGATCTCCTACAATGAGCAGTTCTTC.

V and J are TRBV28 and TRBJ1-4; a weak D match, TRBD1 (6 bases). Trimming took 6 bases from V and 6 from J, leaving 11 bases between them. This CDR3 has 13 residues. Germline CDR1 MDHEN, CDR2 SYDVKM. The chain's CDR3 is CASRTGRYEKLFF. The CDR3 bases are TGTGCCAGCAGGACAGGACGGTATGAAAAACTGTTTTTT.

The chain employs TRBV11-3 and TRBJ2-7, with 7 bases fitting TRBD2. Trimming removed 1 base from V and 5 bases from J; junction bases left unmatched: 8. The CDR3 is made up of 15 amino acids. Looked up from germline, CDR1 is SGHNT and CDR2 is YENEEA. The CDR3 sequence is CASSLGGPSGNEQYF. CDR3 sequence (DNA): TGTGCCAGCAGCTTAGGGGGCCCCAGCGGGAACGAGCAGTACTTC.

The chain joins TRBV19 to TRBJ1-2; D gene uncertain. This CDR3 has 14 residues. Germline V lookup: CDR1 LNHDA, CDR2 SQIVND (reference sequence). V gave up 5 bases and J gave up 3 bases, with 13 bases separating them. DNA for the CDR3: TGTGCCAGTAGTTTCGGGAGTAACGACTATGGCTACACCTTC. Its protein is CASSFGSNDYGYTF.

V is TRBV4-3 and J is TRBJ2-2; TRBD1 might be the D (6 bases). Per the germline V gene, CDR1 is LGHNA and CDR2 is YSLEER. Trimming shortened V by 1 base and J by 4 bases, and 10 bases separated the two germline ends. The CDR3 consists of 15 residues. This CDR3 reads CASSQGRQATGELFF. Written as DNA, the CDR3 is TGCGCCAGCAGCCAAGGAAGACAGGCCACCGGGGAGCTGTTTTTT.

V usage is TRBV11-3 and J usage is TRBJ2-3; D is possibly TRBD1 (6 bases). The CDR3 consists of 15 residues. V lost 5 bases, J lost 2 bases, and 14 bases lay in between. CDR1 and CDR2 from the germline V gene are SGHNT and YENEEA. The CDR3 coding sequence is TGTGCCAGCAGCGTCCCACAGGGTCCCACAGATACGCAGTATTTT. It is translated as CASSVPQGPTDTQYF.

For the CDR3, the DNA is TGTGCCAGCAGGAAGGGCTCTAGCACAGATACGCAGTATTTT. Residues: CASRKGSSTDTQYF. The rearrangement uses TRBV9 and TRBJ2-3; D is unresolved. The CDR3 contains 14 residues. Trimming took off 5 bases at V and 0 bases at J, with 10 bases between the two ends. The germline CDR1 and CDR2 sequences are SGDLS and YYNGEE.

This clone was detected once. The J gene is TRBJ2-7, the V gene TRBV12-2; TRBD1 reflects the table's D call only, with no check against the DNA. TRBV12-2 represents a pseudogene. The CDR3 length is 17 residues. Here the CDR3 reads CASRLAIRQGNFPEQYF. The DNA of the CDR3 is TGTGCAAGTCGCTTAGCCATCCGACAGGGAAATTTTCCCGAGCAGTACTTC.

The chain couples TRBV4-1 to TRBJ1-6; no definite D call. From germline, CDR1 is MGHRA and CDR2 YSYEKL. V shed 2 bases and J shed 9 bases, with 23 bases lying between them. The CDR3 sequence is 18 residues long. CDR3 bases: TGCGCCAGCAGCCAAATAAATAAAGGCGTCGGGATAGGTTCACCCCTCCACTTT. Residues: CASSQINKGVGIGSPLHF.

The chain is built from TRBV7-9 and TRBJ1-6; 8 bases align to TRBD1. The CDR3 is made up of 16 amino acids. Germline loops: CDR1 SEHNR, CDR2 FQNEAQ (reference sequence). The trim removed 5 bases at V and 10 bases at J, leaving 13 bases unmatched. In DNA, the CDR3 is TGTGCCAGCAGCGTGGGACAGGCACCCCGAGGGTCACCCCTCCACTTT. Translating gives CASSVGQAPRGSPLHF.

The chain is built from TRBV4-1 and TRBJ1-2; 8 nucleotides agree with TRBD1. Germline CDR1 and CDR2: MGHRA and YSYEKL. The CDR3 spans 14 residues. J gave up 2 bases and V 2 bases, and 1 base lay outside the gene matches. The CDR3 loop is CASSQTGGNYGYTF. In DNA, the CDR3 is TGCGCCAGCAGCCAAACAGGGGGGAACTATGGCTACACCTTC.

The chain combines TRBV28 with TRBJ1-5; 8 nucleotides align to TRBD1. This CDR3 is 14 amino acids long. Germline CDR1 reads MDHEN; CDR2 reads SYDVKM. Losses at the gene ends were 6 bases for V and 6 bases for J; bases not matched to a gene: 7. The CDR3 loop reads CASSRQGNTQPQHF. CDR3 DNA: TGTGCCAGCAGCAGACAGGGGAATACTCAGCCCCAGCATTTT.

This chain connects TRBV7-2 to TRBJ2-1; D is uncertain. This CDR3 region has 15 residues. Germline V gene data show CDR1 as SGHTA and CDR2 as FQGNSA. With 8 bases removed from V and 0 bases from J, the gap between germline ends came to 14 bases. The CDR3 sequence is CASGLRVDSYNEQFF. The CDR3 bases are TGTGCCAGCGGCCTTCGGGTAGACTCCTACAATGAGCAGTTCTTC.

The V and J genes are TRBV9 and TRBJ2-3; D possibly matches TRBD1 or TRBD2 (6 bases each). The germline CDR1 and CDR2 sequences are SGDLS and YYNGEE. The CDR3 sequence is 14 residues long. The V end was cut by 7 bases, the J end by 4 bases, with 16 bases between. The CDR3 protein is CASAVGGWSDTQYF. CDR3 DNA sequence: TGTGCCAGCGCAGTCGGGGGCTGGTCAGATACGCAGTATTTT.

The chain combines TRBV5-4 with TRBJ1-2; D uncertain. The CDR3 covers 14 residues. Trimming left V 0 bases short and J 0 bases short, with 6 bases between. Germline assignment: CDR1 SGHNT and CDR2 YYREEE (reference sequence). CDR3 loop: CASSLDRANYGYTF. CDR3 sequence (DNA): TGTGCCAGCAGCTTGGACAGAGCTAACTATGGCTACACCTTC.

The chain employs TRBV18 and TRBJ2-7; TRBD2 agrees at 7 bases. Per germline, CDR1 KGHSH and CDR2 LQKENI. This CDR3 comprises 15 residues. With V trimmed by 6 bases and J by 3 bases, 11 bases remained unmatched. The CDR3 protein is CASSPGKGGDYEQYF. The CDR3 nucleotides are TGTGCCAGCTCCCCTGGAAAGGGAGGGGACTACGAGCAGTACTTC. Complete variable domain (other parts from reference TRBV18 and TRBJ2-7): NAGVMQNPRHLVRRRGQEARLRCSPMKGHSHVYWYRQLPEEGLKFMVYLQKENIIDESGMPKERFSAEFPKEGPSILRIQQVVRGDSAAYFCASSPGKGGDYEQYFGPGTRLTVT.

This chain uses TRBV6-5 with TRBJ2-2; D is unresolved. The germline V gene has CDR1 MNHEY and CDR2 SVGAGI. Trimming left V 4 bases short and J 0 bases short, with 6 bases between. This CDR3 is built from 14 residues. CDR3 in amino acids: CASSSGPNTGELFF. The CDR3 DNA sequence: TGTGCCAGCAGTTCTGGCCCGAACACCGGGGAGCTGTTTTTT.

The J gene is TRBJ2-5, the V gene TRBV7-2; a possible D gene is TRBD2 (5 bases). Trimming left V 1 base short and J 4 bases short, with 7 bases between. Germline CDR1 is SGHTA and CDR2 is FQGNSA. The CDR3 has 13 residues. The CDR3 nucleotides are TGTGCCAGCAGCTTAGGACGGGGAGAGACCCAGTACTTC. Amino acids: CASSLGRGETQYF.

The genes are TRBV28 and TRBJ1-2; TRBD1 is a possible D gene (5 bases). Trimming left V 6 bases short and J 5 bases short, with 16 bases between. In germline, CDR1 is MDHEN, CDR2 SYDVKM. This CDR3 comprises 14 residues. CDR3 loop: CASSLGTDRYGYTF. DNA of the CDR3: TGTGCCAGCAGCTTAGGGACCGACCGGTATGGCTACACCTTC.

The chain uses TRBV19 and TRBJ1-2; 12 bases line up with TRBD1. CDR3 length: 17 amino acids. Looked up from germline, CDR1 is LNHDA and CDR2 is SQIVND (reference sequence). With 4 bases clipped from V and 4 bases from J, the junction kept 10 bases outside the gene matches. CDR3 DNA sequence: TGTGCCAGTAGTAGACCCTCGGGACAGGGGGCGATCTATGGCTACACCTTC. Amino acids: CASSRPSGQGAIYGYTF.

J is TRBJ1-5 and V is TRBV2; TRBD1 might be the D (5 bases). V was pared by 5 bases and J by 11 bases, with 25 bases between. Germline V gives CDR1 SNHLY, CDR2 FYNNEI. This CDR3 spans 16 amino acids. The CDR3 protein is CASSRDSGTHEGAQHF. DNA of the CDR3: TGTGCCAGCAGTCGGGACTCCGGGACGCACGAAGGAGCCCAGCATTTT. Using reference TRBV2 and TRBJ1-5 for the parts outside the CDR3, the full variable domain is EPEVTQTPSHQVTQMGQEVILRCVPISNHLYFYWYRQILGQKVEFLVSFYNNEISEKSEIFDDQFSVERPDGSNFTLKIRSTKLEDSAMYFCASSRDSGTHEGAQHFGDGTRLSIL.

The chain employs TRBV4-3 and TRBJ2-7, with TRBD1 identical over 7 bases. There are 14 residues in the CDR3. Germline V gives CDR1 LGHNA, CDR2 YSLEER. V lost 1 base, J lost 3 bases, and 3 bases stayed unmatched. This CDR3 reads CASSQGPGGYEQYF. The CDR3 nucleotides read TGCGCCAGCAGCCAAGGGCCAGGGGGCTACGAGCAGTACTTC.

The chain employs TRBV12-5 and TRBJ2-5, with D tentatively TRBD2 (7 bases). The ends were cut back, 6 bases at V and 2 bases at J, with 13 bases in the middle. Germline values: CDR1 LGHNT, CDR2 FRNRAP. CDR3 length equals 14 residues. The CDR3 DNA sequence: TGTGCTAGTGGGAAACAGGGACTACAAGAGACCCAGTACTTC. This encodes CASGKQGLQETQYF.

The V gene is TRBV30, the J gene TRBJ2-7, with D unclear. Germline CDR1 and CDR2: GTSNPN and SVGIG (reference sequence). Between the trimmed V and J ends, which lost 5 bases and 1 base, there was a span of 15 bases. This CDR3 spans 14 amino acids. Here the CDR3 DNA reads TGTGCCTGGGGCCCTCCCCCATTGTCCTACGAGCAGTACTTC. It codes for CAWGPPPLSYEQYF.